These 22 T cell receptor beta chains were sequenced from one sample in a study of patients and donors after allogeneic stem cell transplantation. From the RT-PCR reads, TCRdb called clonotypes with MiXCR, one entry per CDR3 protein. This repertoire shows about 110,000 distinct CDR3 sequences, around 36% found once; its top ten account for around 26%. The sequenced sample was blood, either unsorted or a sorted T cell fraction (not recorded which). The receptors stem from a human donor who was either an allogeneic HSCT recipient or a stem cell or donor lymphocyte infusion donor (not recorded which). It is not recorded whose cells these are; they may come from a transplant donor.

The chain combines TRBV20-1 with TRBJ1-1; 10 bases line up with TRBD1. Per the germline V gene, CDR1 is DFQATT and CDR2 is SNEGSKA (reference sequence). J gave up 8 bases and V 1 base, and 7 bases lay outside the gene matches. The CDR3 covers 14 residues. CDR3 DNA: TGCAGTGCTAGAGGGGGACAGGGGATGAGAGAAGCTTTCTTT. Protein sequence: CSARGGQGMREAFF.

This clonotype showed up just a few times. The chain joins TRBV25-1 to TRBJ2-5; 12 bases are shared with TRBD2. The V segment lost 4 bases and the J segment 1 base; nucleotides outside the gene matches: 4. The CDR3 has 16 residues. Germline CDR1 and CDR2: MGHDK and SYGVNS. CDR3 region: CASSAASGRVQETQYF. The CDR3 coding sequence is TGTGCCAGCAGTGCGGCTAGCGGGAGGGTCCAAGAGACCCAGTACTTC.

The chain couples TRBV28 to TRBJ2-6; D is unclear. This CDR3 spans 17 amino acids. V shed 2 bases and J shed 0 bases, with 11 bases lying between them. CDR1 MDHEN and CDR2 SYDVKM come from the germline V gene. CDR3 amino acids: CASSLIGLSSGANVLTF. CDR3 sequence (DNA): TGTGCCAGCAGTTTAATCGGATTGAGCTCTGGGGCCAACGTCCTGACTTTC.

The gene calls are TRBV12-3 or TRBV12-4 and TRBJ2-5; D might be TRBD1 or TRBD2, each matching 5 bases. CDR3 length: 13 amino acids. Trimming pared 2 bases from V and 7 bases from J, leaving 11 bases between. The CDR3 loop is CASSLRTRGTQYF. Here the CDR3 DNA reads TGTGCCAGCAGTTTACGGACACGGGGGACCCAGTACTTC.

This clonotype was observed a handful of times. This chain connects TRBV20-1 to TRBJ2-7; D is undetermined. Trimming stripped 6 bases from V and 6 bases from J, with 15 bases between. This CDR3 is 12 amino acids long. CDR1 DFQATT and CDR2 SNEGSKA come from the germline V gene (reference sequence). The CDR3 nucleotides read TGCAGTGCCATGAGTTTGGGTGCCGAGCAGTACTTC. Translated: CSAMSLGAEQYF.

The rearrangement uses TRBV6-5 and TRBJ1-1; 7 bases line up with TRBD1. Germline V gene lookup returns CDR1 MNHEY and CDR2 SVGAGI. V dropped 5 bases and J dropped 0; count of bases not matched to a gene: 6. This CDR3 is built from 15 residues. In DNA, the CDR3 is TGTGCCAGCAGTAAACTCGGGACAGTGAACACTGAAGCTTTCTTT. Its protein product is CASSKLGTVNTEAFF.

This clonotype was recorded a few times. The chain carries TRBV12-3 or TRBV12-4 and TRBJ1-1, with D unclear. The CDR3 extends over 14 amino acids. The V end lost 10 bases, the J end lost 0 bases, and 15 bases lay between the germline ends. The CDR3 protein is CATLPRHLNTEAFF. In DNA, the CDR3 is TGTGCCACCCTCCCGCGGCACTTGAACACTGAAGCTTTCTTT.

The genes are TRBV12-3 or TRBV12-4 and TRBJ2-3; no clear D gene. The CDR3 is 15 amino acids. V lost 6 bases, J lost 2 bases, and 15 bases lay in between. The CDR3 DNA follows: TGTGCCAGCAGATGGCTGTCCATACACACAGATACGCAGTATTTT. Amino acids: CASRWLSIHTDTQYF.

On this clonotype itself: At one of its ends the junction is not consistent with the germline gene, which may arise from a read error. V gene TRBV7-7 combines with J gene TRBJ2-4; D is tentatively TRBD1 or TRBD2 (5 bases each). The CDR3 totals 17 residues. Germline lookup yields CDR1 SSHAT and CDR2 FNYEAQ (reference sequence). CDR3 coding DNA: TGTGCTAGCAGCGGATTCAGGGCGAAATCAGCCAAAAACATTCAGTACTTC. Translating it yields CASSGFRAKSAKNIQYF.

V and J are TRBV6-5 and TRBJ1-2, with TRBD1 as a possible D gene (5 bases). This CDR3 has 14 residues. The ends were cut back, 2 bases at V and 4 bases at J, with 11 bases in the middle. The V gene's germline CDR1 is MNHEY and CDR2 SVGAGI. The CDR3 protein is CASSYAGGGYGYTF. DNA of the CDR3: TGTGCCAGCAGTTACGCCGGGGGGGGCTATGGCTACACCTTC.

The chain recombines TRBV6-5 with TRBJ2-5; 7 nucleotides align to TRBD1. The CDR3 is 14 amino acids. Trimming at V came to 6 bases and at J to 2 bases, leaving 6 bases not matched to a gene. CDR1 and CDR2 from the germline V gene are MNHEY and SVGAGI. The CDR3 DNA sequence: TGTGCCAGCAGACGGGGACAGCTACAAGAGACCCAGTACTTC. It yields the protein CASRRGQLQETQYF.

CDR3 region: CASSYGGKSGTEAFF. CDR3 nucleotides: TGTGCCAGCAGTTACGGGGGGAAGAGTGGCACTGAAGCTTTCTTT. The chain is built from TRBV6-2 or TRBV6-3 and TRBJ1-1, with D tentatively TRBD1 (5 bases). The V and J ends lost 2 bases and 4 bases respectively, with 14 bases between them. The V gene's germline CDR1 is MNHEY and CDR2 SVGEGT. This CDR3 is built from 15 residues.

This clonotype was counted between two and nine times. This chain joins TRBV15 and TRBJ2-3; D might be TRBD2 (6 bases). This CDR3 is built from 13 residues. Looked up from germline, CDR1 is LNHNV and CDR2 is YYDKDF (reference sequence). With 6 bases removed from V and 6 bases from J, the gap between germline ends came to 13 bases. CDR3 sequence reads: CATSGTVWDTQYF. The CDR3 region has the DNA TGTGCCACCAGTGGGACTGTGTGGGATACGCAGTATTTT.

J is TRBJ1-2 and V is TRBV29-1; the D gene is possibly TRBD1 (5 bases). CDR3 size: 14 residues. Trimming left V 4 bases short and J 5 bases short, with 17 bases between. Germline V lookup: CDR1 SQVTM, CDR2 ANQGSEA. The CDR3 DNA is TGCAGCGTTGGTGCCACAGGAAACTTTTATGGCTACACCTTC. This gives the protein CSVGATGNFYGYTF.

V is TRBV27 and J is TRBJ1-2; 9 bases map to TRBD1. The J segment lost 5 bases and the V segment lost 4 bases, leaving 8 bases of the junction unmatched. The CDR3 has 15 amino acids. Germline lookup yields CDR1 MNHEY and CDR2 SMNVEV (reference sequence). CDR3 nucleotides: TGTGCCAGCAGTTCCGGGACAGGGAGGATATATGGCTACACCTTC. Amino acids: CASSSGTGRIYGYTF.

This sequence joins TRBV6-2 or TRBV6-3 and TRBJ2-2; weak D call: TRBD2 (6 bases). The ends were cut back, 5 bases at V and 3 bases at J, with 10 bases in the middle. This CDR3 contains 14 residues. Germline values: CDR1 MNHEY, CDR2 SVGEGT. In DNA form, the CDR3 reads TGTGCCAGCAGTAGCGGACTACACACCGGGGAGCTGTTTTTT. Protein sequence: CASSSGLHTGELFF.

On this clonotype itself: A far larger clone is a single base away, which makes a read error likely. In DNA, the CDR3 is TGTGCCAGCAGCCAAGAGACCTACAATGAGCAGTTCTTC. This sequence encodes CASSQETYNEQFF. The V and J genes are TRBV4-2 and TRBJ2-1; no clear D gene. Germline-derived CDR1 and CDR2 are LGHNA and YNFKEQ. CDR3 length: 13 amino acids. V lost 0 bases, J lost 2 bases, and 2 bases lay in between.

The chain has TRBV18 and TRBJ1-1, with TRBD1 identical over 8 bases. Germline values: CDR1 KGHSH, CDR2 LQKENI. This CDR3 contains 15 residues. After removal of 3 bases from V and 2 bases from J, the junction contained 5 bases not matched to a gene. The CDR3 DNA is TGTGCCAGCTCACCTCTCGGACAGGGCAACACTGAAGCTTTCTTT. It translates to CASSPLGQGNTEAFF.

The chain recombines TRBV20-1 with TRBJ2-3; D possibly corresponds to TRBD2 (6 bases). V was trimmed by 6 bases and J by 5 bases, leaving 15 bases between them. In germline, CDR1 is DFQATT, CDR2 SNEGSKA (reference sequence). The CDR3 covers 13 residues. The CDR3 loop reads CSAPGTPVDTQYF. CDR3 coding DNA: TGCAGTGCACCCGGGACTCCAGTAGATACGCAGTATTTT.

The chain has TRBV7-2 and TRBJ2-3; 8 nucleotides agree with TRBD1. This CDR3 spans 15 amino acids. Germline CDR1 is SGHTA and CDR2 is FQGNSA. V trimming: 2 bases; J trimming: 1 base; junction bases outside the gene matches: 2. CDR3 nucleotide sequence: TGTGCCAGCAGCTTAACGGGACAGGGCACAGATACGCAGTATTTT. Translation: CASSLTGQGTDTQYF.

Here the CDR3 DNA reads TGCGCCAGCAGCTTGGTAAGAAACTCTAATGAGCAGTTCTTC. Protein product: CASSLVRNSNEQFF. The V gene is TRBV5-1, the J gene TRBJ2-1; D ambiguous. The CDR3 is 14 amino acids. The germline V gene encodes CDR1 SGHRS and CDR2 YFSETQ. The V end was cut by 0 bases, the J end by 7 bases, with 11 bases between.

This clonotype was seen only a few times. This sequence joins TRBV6-5 and TRBJ1-1, with D hard to call. V lost 8 bases to trimming and J lost 4 bases, with 8 bases between them. There are 11 residues in the CDR3. Germline V gives CDR1 MNHEY, CDR2 SVGAGI. CDR3 in DNA: TGTGCCAGCCTCTTTGGCACTGAAGCTTTCTTT. It specifies CASLFGTEAFF.